The clone carrying this T cell receptor beta chain was observed a handful of times. Antigen unknown. The sample originates from a study of T cell repertoires in cytomegalovirus infection. The wider study: In public TCR beta signatures, there were indications of both CMV infection and matching HLA type. Whole-study findings and limits: Dominating the ex vivo response were TCR beta clonotypes that were CMV-specific and HLA-C-restricted. People with CMV and the relevant HLA were identified by cumulative public TCR beta family frequency.

CDR1 and CDR2 from the germline V gene are ENHRY and SYGVKD. Trimming took off 5 bases at V and 7 bases at J, with 12 bases between the two ends. The CDR3 has 12 amino acids. TCRdb redid the calling of the reads with MiXCR, one entry per CDR3 protein. The sample lists fewer than 250,000 distinct CDR3 sequences, 22% occurring once. This clonotype originated in a human donor in good health (CMV status not recorded). Some clones in this sample may be carry-over from other donors' samples. This chain connects TRBV10-3 to TRBJ2-7; unclear D gene. The specimen was CD8+ T cells from PBMCs. This CDR3 reads CAISNNLREQYF. CDR3 coding DNA: TGTGCCATCAGTAATAATCTACGGGAGCAGTACTTC.